What follows are 12 T cell receptor beta chains derived from one specimen sequenced in a study of beta chain features in type 1 diabetes. As every portion of the isolated RNA was reverse transcribed, the sequencing read expressed TCRB transcripts. Only in-frame clones appear in the TCRdb table, and some are missing; sequencing was by immunoSEQ multiplex PCR. Of around 330,000 clones listed, around 10% were seen once; the top ten hold about 0.015%. Sequencing was carried out using naive CD4+ T cells from blood. The origin of the receptors is a woman under 40 in good health.

Only a few counts were recorded for this clone. The chain carries TRBV5-1 and TRBJ2-7, with 7 nucleotides matching TRBD1. Per germline, CDR1 SGHRS and CDR2 YFSETQ. This CDR3 comprises 15 residues. V lost 5 bases, J lost 2 bases, and 10 bases stayed unmatched. For the CDR3, the DNA is TGCGCCAGCAGAAGTCGACAGGGAGAAACCTACGAGCAGTACTTC. Translation gives CASRSRQGETYEQYF.

The table lists this clone with a few counts. V is TRBV7-3 and J is TRBJ2-3, with 10 bases that match TRBD2. The CDR3 has 16 amino acids. V dropped 5 bases and J dropped 6; count of bases not matched to a gene: 11. Germline CDR1 SGHTA, CDR2 FQGTGA. CDR3 sequence reads: CASSPRLAGPQDTQYF. DNA of the CDR3: TGTGCCAGCAGCCCGAGACTAGCGGGCCCTCAGGATACGCAGTATTTT. The complete variable domain, with remaining parts taken from reference TRBV7-3 and TRBJ2-3, reads GAGVSQTPSNKVTEKGKYVELRCDPISGHTALYWYRQSLGQGPEFLIYFQGTGAADDSGLPNDRFFAVRPEGSVSTLKIQRTERGDSAVYLCASSPRLAGPQDTQYFGPGTRLTVL.

The chain joins TRBV15 to TRBJ2-3; TRBD2 matches 9 bases. Germline V CDR1 and CDR2: LNHNV, YYDKDF (reference sequence). V gave up 1 base and J gave up 4 bases; unmatched junction bases: 6. The CDR3 has 16 amino acids. CDR3 protein: CATSRGGAGGADTQYF. The CDR3 DNA is TGTGCCACCAGCAGAGGAGGGGCGGGAGGGGCAGATACGCAGTATTTT.

A few counts support this clone. The chain couples TRBV10-3 to TRBJ2-1; 10 bases match TRBD2. V was pared by 2 bases and J by 4 bases, with 5 bases of the junction left unmatched. This CDR3 spans 16 amino acids. Germline V gene data show CDR1 as ENHRY and CDR2 as SYGVKD. The CDR3 loop reads CAISEVLAGGYNEQFF. CDR3 nucleotides: TGTGCCATCAGTGAGGTATTAGCGGGGGGATACAATGAGCAGTTCTTC.

This clone was seen more than once but under ten times. The V call is TRBV4-3, the J call TRBJ2-1, with 9 bases that match TRBD2. Germline CDR1 is LGHNA and CDR2 is YSLEER. Trimming removed 4 bases from V and 5 bases from J; junction bases left unmatched: 12. The CDR3 totals 17 residues. This chain's CDR3 is CASSLNIRTSVHNEQFF. CDR3 sequence (DNA): TGCGCCAGCAGCCTTAACATTCGGACTAGCGTACACAATGAGCAGTTCTTC.

This clone was counted between two and nine times. The genes are TRBV9 and TRBJ2-1, with TRBD2 identical over 14 bases. V gave up 0 bases and J gave up 10 bases; unmatched junction bases: 6. Germline CDR1 SGDLS, CDR2 YYNGEE. The CDR3 has 16 amino acids. This CDR3 reads CASSVEGLAGGGEQFF. The CDR3 DNA reads as TGTGCCAGCAGCGTAGAAGGACTAGCGGGGGGTGGGGAGCAGTTCTTC.

This clone was picked up a small number of times. The chain combines TRBV7-2 with TRBJ2-3; 12 bases map to TRBD2. The V gene end was trimmed by 6 bases and the J gene end by 3 bases; junction bases not matched to a gene: 7. Germline assignment: CDR1 SGHTA and CDR2 FQGNSA. The CDR3 sequence is 16 residues long. For the CDR3, the DNA is TGTGCCAGCAGTCTAGCGGGAGGGCCGGGGACAGATACGCAGTATTTT. Residues: CASSLAGGPGTDTQYF.

This clone has more than one count but fewer than ten. The chain couples TRBV4-1 to TRBJ2-3; 7 positions match TRBD1. This CDR3 is 14 amino acids long. V lost 3 bases, J lost 8 bases, and 8 bases stayed unmatched. The germline gives CDR1 MGHRA, CDR2 YSYEKL. For the CDR3, the DNA is TGCGCCAGCAGCCATCTCCCGGGACAGCCTACGCAGTATTTT. The encoded protein is CASSHLPGQPTQYF.

This sequence joins TRBV4-2 and TRBJ1-2; 7 nucleotides match TRBD1. CDR3 length equals 17 residues. V dropped 1 base and J dropped 4; count of bases not matched to a gene: 12. The germline CDR1 and CDR2 sequences are LGHNA and YNFKEQ. The CDR3 spells CASSQASGQASLYGYTF. The CDR3, as DNA: TGTGCCAGCAGCCAAGCCTCTGGACAGGCCTCCCTCTATGGCTACACCTTC.

This clone has more than one count but fewer than ten. The chain joins TRBV30 to TRBJ2-1; TRBD1 agrees at 7 bases. The length of the CDR3 is 13 residues. Germline V CDR1 and CDR2: GTSNPN, SVGIG (reference sequence). After removal of 5 bases from V and 5 bases from J, the junction contained 6 bases not matched to a gene. In DNA form, the CDR3 reads TGTGCCTGGGGACAGGATATAGACAATGAGCAGTTCTTC. Its protein product is CAWGQDIDNEQFF.

The table lists this clone with a few counts. The chain recombines TRBV6-5 with TRBJ2-3, with 9 bases aligning to TRBD1. Germline V CDR1 and CDR2: MNHEY, SVGAGI. V was clipped by 0 bases and J by 5 bases; unmatched bases: 6. The CDR3 spans 16 residues. The CDR3 loop is CASSYSPGQGQDTQYF. In DNA form, the CDR3 reads TGTGCCAGCAGTTACTCACCGGGACAGGGTCAAGATACGCAGTATTTT.

Points on this clone: Sequence at one end of the junction differs from germline and may be a read error. The V call is TRBV27, the J call TRBJ2-1, with D possibly matching TRBD2 (6 bases). CDR1 is MNHEY and CDR2 is SMNVEV in the germline V gene (reference sequence). The CDR3 consists of 12 residues. The CDR3 region is CASSSRTKPLIF. The CDR3 nucleotides are TGTGCCAGCAGTTCCAGGACTAAACCTCTGATCTTC.